These T cell receptor beta chains were read from a single sample in a study of blood T cell repertoires in COVID-19. Assay used: immunoSEQ multiplex PCR; TCRdb lists only in-frame clones, some missing. Of 45,000 to 65,000 clones in the sample, approximately 80% were seen once. The sample comprised peripheral blood. The receptor set was obtained from an elderly woman with acute or convalescent COVID-19. Each CDR3 is given with its conserved first and last residue. The D gene is left open where the match is weak. Rows may omit the clone size; those that give it use once, few, many or a size class.

d_call: .; clone_size: .; v_call: TRBV5-1; j_call: TRBJ2-7; cdr3_nt: TGCGCCAGCAGGAGAGGCTACACTGTGGATTGGGAGCAGTACTTC; cdr3_aa: CASRRGYTVDWEQYF
d_call: .; clone_size: .; v_call: TRBV19; j_call: TRBJ1-5; cdr3_nt: TGTGCCAGTAGCTTCGGGGGTAGCAATCAGCCCCAGCATTTT; cdr3_aa: CASSFGGSNQPQHF
d_call: TRBD1; clone_size: .; v_call: TRBV24-1; j_call: TRBJ1-1; cdr3_nt: TGTGCCACCAGATCGACAGGGGAGAATGAAGCTTTCTTT; cdr3_aa: CATRSTGENEAFF
d_call: TRBD1; clone_size: .; v_call: TRBV5-6; j_call: TRBJ2-7; cdr3_nt: TGTGCCAGCAGCCACCAGAACAGGGGGAGAGGCGAGCAGTACTTC; cdr3_aa: CASSHQNRGRGEQYF
d_call: .; clone_size: once; v_call: TRBV6-6; j_call: TRBJ2-7; cdr3_nt: TGTGCCAGCAGTTTACAGCGGAGGCGCGACGAGCAGTACTTC; cdr3_aa: CASSLQRRRDEQYF
d_call: .; clone_size: once; v_call: TRBV12-3/TRBV12-4; j_call: TRBJ2-5; cdr3_nt: TGTGCCAGCAGCGGCAGCGCAAAAGAGACCCAGTACTTC; cdr3_aa: CASSGSAKETQYF
d_call: .; clone_size: .; v_call: TRBV5-1; j_call: TRBJ1-3; cdr3_nt: TGCGCCAGCAGCTCTACAGGGAACTCTGGAAACACCATATATTTT; cdr3_aa: CASSSTGNSGNTIYF
d_call: TRBD1; clone_size: .; v_call: TRBV10-3; j_call: TRBJ2-3; cdr3_nt: TGTGCCATCAGCCAAGACAGGGCCGGCACAGATACGCAGTATTTT; cdr3_aa: CAISQDRAGTDTQYF
d_call: .; clone_size: .; v_call: TRBV3-1/TRBV3-2; j_call: TRBJ2-3; cdr3_nt: TGTGCCAGCAGCACAACGTCGGGGAATACGCAGTATTTT; cdr3_aa: CASSTTSGNTQYF
d_call: TRBD1; clone_size: .; v_call: TRBV5-1; j_call: TRBJ1-2; cdr3_nt: TGCGCCAGCAGCTTGGCCCGACAGGGGGCCGATGGCTACACCTTC; cdr3_aa: CASSLARQGADGYTF
d_call: .; clone_size: .; v_call: TRBV20-1; j_call: TRBJ2-1; cdr3_nt: TGCAGTGCTAGTGATCCCGGCAGGGGCAATGAGCAGTTCTTC; cdr3_aa: CSASDPGRGNEQFF
d_call: .; clone_size: .; v_call: TRBV4-2; j_call: TRBJ2-5; cdr3_nt: TGTGCCAGCAGCCAAGGCGTACCGGGACAAGAGACCCAGTACTTC; cdr3_aa: CASSQGVPGQETQYF
d_call: .; clone_size: .; v_call: TRBV3-1/TRBV3-2; j_call: TRBJ2-2; cdr3_nt: TGTGCCAGCCTGGGGAGTCCGAACACCGGGGAGCTGTTTTTT; cdr3_aa: CASLGSPNTGELFF
d_call: .; clone_size: .; v_call: TRBV12-3/TRBV12-4; j_call: TRBJ2-7; cdr3_nt: TGTGCCAGCAGTCCCTCCTGGAGCGAGCAGTACTTC; cdr3_aa: CASSPSWSEQYF
d_call: .; clone_size: .; v_call: TRBV6-5; j_call: TRBJ2-7; cdr3_nt: TGTGCCAGCAGCGACACAGGGAAAGCAATCTACGAGCAGTACTTC; cdr3_aa: CASSDTGKAIYEQYF
d_call: .; clone_size: few; v_call: TRBV14; j_call: TRBJ1-2; cdr3_nt: TGTGCCAGCAGCCAATGGGCAAGCGGAGCTGGCTACACCTTC; cdr3_aa: CASSQWASGAGYTF
d_call: .; clone_size: few; v_call: TRBV18; j_call: TRBJ1-2; cdr3_nt: TGTGCCAGCTCACCCACGGAGAACTATGGCTACACCTTC; cdr3_aa: CASSPTENYGYTF